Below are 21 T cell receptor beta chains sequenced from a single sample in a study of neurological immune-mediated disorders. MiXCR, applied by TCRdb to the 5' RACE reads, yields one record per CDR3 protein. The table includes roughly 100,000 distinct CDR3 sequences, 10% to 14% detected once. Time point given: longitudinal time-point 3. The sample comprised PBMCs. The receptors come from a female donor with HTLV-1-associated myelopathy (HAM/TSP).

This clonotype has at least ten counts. CDR3 DNA: TGTGCCAGCAGTTTATCATCCTGGGTCACAGATACGCAGTATTTT. Its protein is CASSLSSWVTDTQYF. The J gene is TRBJ2-3, the V gene TRBV27; unclear D gene. Germline loops: CDR1 MNHEY, CDR2 SMNVEV (reference sequence). The V gene lost 0 bases and the J gene lost 2 bases, with 9 bases spanning the gap. The CDR3 extends over 15 amino acids.

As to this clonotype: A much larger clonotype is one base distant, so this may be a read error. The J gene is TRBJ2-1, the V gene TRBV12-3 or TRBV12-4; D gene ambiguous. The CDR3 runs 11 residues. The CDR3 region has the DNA TGTGTCAGCAGTTCGGGTCTTGAGCAGTTCTTC. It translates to CVSSSGLEQFF.

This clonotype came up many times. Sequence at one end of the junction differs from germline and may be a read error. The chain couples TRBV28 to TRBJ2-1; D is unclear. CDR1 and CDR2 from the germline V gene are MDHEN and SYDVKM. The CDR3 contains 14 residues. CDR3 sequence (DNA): TGTGCCAGCCGGGCTACAAGTGGTCTTGGTTTGTCCGGCTTC. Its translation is CASRATSGLGLSGF.

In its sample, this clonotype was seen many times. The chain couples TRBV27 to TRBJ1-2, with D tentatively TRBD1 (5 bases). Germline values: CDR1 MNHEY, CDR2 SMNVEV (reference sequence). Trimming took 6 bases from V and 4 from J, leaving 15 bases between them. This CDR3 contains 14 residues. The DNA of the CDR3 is TGTGCCAGCAGGGGGGGGGTCTCCCCCTATGGCTACACCTTC. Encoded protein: CASRGGVSPYGYTF.

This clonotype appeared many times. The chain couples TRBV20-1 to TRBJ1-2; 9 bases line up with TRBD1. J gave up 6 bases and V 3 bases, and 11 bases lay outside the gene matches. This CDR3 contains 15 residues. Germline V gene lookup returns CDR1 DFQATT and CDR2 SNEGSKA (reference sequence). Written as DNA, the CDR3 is TGCAGTGCTAGTAGGGTAGGACAGGGGATTAATGGCTACACCTTC. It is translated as CSASRVGQGINGYTF.

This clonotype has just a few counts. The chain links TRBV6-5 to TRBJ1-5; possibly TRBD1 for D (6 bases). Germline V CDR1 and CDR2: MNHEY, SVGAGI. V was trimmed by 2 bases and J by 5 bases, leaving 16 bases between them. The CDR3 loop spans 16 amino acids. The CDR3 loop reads CASSYTKAGGHQPQHF. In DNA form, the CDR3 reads TGTGCCAGCAGTTACACGAAGGCGGGGGGCCATCAGCCCCAGCATTTT.

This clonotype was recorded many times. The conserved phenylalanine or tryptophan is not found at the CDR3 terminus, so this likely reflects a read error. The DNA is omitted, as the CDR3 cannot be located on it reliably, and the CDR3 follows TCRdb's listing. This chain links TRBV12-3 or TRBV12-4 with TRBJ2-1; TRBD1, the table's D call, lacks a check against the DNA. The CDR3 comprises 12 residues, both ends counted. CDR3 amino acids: CASSYKGTGSHL.

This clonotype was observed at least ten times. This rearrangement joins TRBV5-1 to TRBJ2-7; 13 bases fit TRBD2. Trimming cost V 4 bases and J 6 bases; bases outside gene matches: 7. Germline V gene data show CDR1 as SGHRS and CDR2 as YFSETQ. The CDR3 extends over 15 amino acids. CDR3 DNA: TGCGCCAGCAGCGTGGGGACTAGCGGGACCTCCGAGCAGTACTTC. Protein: CASSVGTSGTSEQYF.

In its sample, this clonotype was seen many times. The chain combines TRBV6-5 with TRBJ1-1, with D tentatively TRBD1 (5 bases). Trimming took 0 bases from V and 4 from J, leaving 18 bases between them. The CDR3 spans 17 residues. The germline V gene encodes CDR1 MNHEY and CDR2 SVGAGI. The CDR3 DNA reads TGTGCCAGCAGTTACTCGATGTCAGGGAAAGAAGGCACTGAAGCTTTCTTT. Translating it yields CASSYSMSGKEGTEAFF.

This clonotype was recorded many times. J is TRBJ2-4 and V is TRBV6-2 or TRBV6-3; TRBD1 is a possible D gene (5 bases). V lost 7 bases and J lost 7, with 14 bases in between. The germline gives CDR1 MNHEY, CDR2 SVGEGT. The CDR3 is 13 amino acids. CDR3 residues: CASTRDSYNIQYF. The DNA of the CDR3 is TGTGCCAGCACCCGAGACAGCTATAACATTCAGTACTTC.

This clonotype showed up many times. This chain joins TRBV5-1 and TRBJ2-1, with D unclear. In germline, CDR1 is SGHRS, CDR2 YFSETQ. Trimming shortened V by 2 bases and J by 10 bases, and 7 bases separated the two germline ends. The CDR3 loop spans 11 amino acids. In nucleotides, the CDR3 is TGCGCCAGCAGCTTTGGGTTAGAGCAGTTCTTC. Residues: CASSFGLEQFF.

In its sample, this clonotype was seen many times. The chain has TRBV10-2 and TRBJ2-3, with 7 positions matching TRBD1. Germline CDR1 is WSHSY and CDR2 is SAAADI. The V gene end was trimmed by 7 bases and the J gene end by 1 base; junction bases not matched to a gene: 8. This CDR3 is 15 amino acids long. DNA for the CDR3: TGCGCCAGCACCAACAGGGGTTTAGGCACAGATACGCAGTATTTT. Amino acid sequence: CASTNRGLGTDTQYF.

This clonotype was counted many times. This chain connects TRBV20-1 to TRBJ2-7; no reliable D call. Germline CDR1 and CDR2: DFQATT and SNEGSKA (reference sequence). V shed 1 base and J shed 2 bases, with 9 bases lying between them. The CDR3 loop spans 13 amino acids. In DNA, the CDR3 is TGCAGTGCTAGAGTGGCCGGCCCCTACGAGCAGTACTTC. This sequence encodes CSARVAGPYEQYF.

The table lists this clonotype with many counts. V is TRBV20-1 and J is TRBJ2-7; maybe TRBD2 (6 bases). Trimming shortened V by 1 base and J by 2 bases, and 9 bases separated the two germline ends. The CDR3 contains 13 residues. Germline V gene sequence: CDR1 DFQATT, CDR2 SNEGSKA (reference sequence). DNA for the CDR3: TGCAGTGCTAGAGCCGGGGGTGCCTACGAGCAGTACTTC. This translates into CSARAGGAYEQYF.

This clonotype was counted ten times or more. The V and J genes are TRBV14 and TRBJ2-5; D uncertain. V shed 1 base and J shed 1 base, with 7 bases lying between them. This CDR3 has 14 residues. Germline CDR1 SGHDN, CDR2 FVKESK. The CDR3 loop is CASSQVQVQETQYF. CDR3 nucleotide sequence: TGTGCCAGCAGCCAAGTGCAGGTCCAAGAGACCCAGTACTTC.

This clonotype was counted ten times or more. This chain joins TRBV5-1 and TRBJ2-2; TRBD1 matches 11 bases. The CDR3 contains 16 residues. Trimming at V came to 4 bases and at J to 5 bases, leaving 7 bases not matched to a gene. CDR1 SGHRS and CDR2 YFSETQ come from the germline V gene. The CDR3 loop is CASSMTGTGGTGELFF. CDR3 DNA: TGCGCCAGCAGCATGACCGGGACAGGGGGAACCGGGGAGCTGTTTTTT.

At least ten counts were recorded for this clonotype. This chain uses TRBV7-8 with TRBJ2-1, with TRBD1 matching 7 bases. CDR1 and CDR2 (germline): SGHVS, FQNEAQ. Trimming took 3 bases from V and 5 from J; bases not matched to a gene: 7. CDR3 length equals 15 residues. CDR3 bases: TGTGCCAGCAGCTTCCCCTGGACAGGCAACAATGAGCAGTTCTTC. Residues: CASSFPWTGNNEQFF.

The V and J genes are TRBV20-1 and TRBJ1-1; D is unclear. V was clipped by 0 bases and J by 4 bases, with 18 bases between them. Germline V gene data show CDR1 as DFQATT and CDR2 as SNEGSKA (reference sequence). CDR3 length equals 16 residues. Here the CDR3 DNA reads TGCAGTGCTAGAGATAACCTCAAAGGGCTGGTCACTGAAGCTTTCTTT. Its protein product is CSARDNLKGLVTEAFF.

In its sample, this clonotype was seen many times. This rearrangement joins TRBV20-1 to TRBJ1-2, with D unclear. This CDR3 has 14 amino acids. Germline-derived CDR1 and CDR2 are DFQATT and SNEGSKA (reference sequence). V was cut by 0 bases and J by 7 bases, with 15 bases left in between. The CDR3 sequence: CSARDWWQAFGYTF. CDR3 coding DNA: TGCAGTGCTAGAGATTGGTGGCAGGCCTTTGGCTACACCTTC.

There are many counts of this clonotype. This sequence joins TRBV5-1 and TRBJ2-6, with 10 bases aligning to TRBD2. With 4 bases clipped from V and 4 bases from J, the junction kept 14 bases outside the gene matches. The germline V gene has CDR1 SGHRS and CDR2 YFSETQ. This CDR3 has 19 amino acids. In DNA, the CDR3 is TGCGCCAGCAGCATTTCCGGACTAGCGGTGCAATCCGGGGCCAACGTCCTGACTTTC. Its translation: CASSISGLAVQSGANVLTF.

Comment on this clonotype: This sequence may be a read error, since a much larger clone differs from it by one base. CDR3 DNA: TGCGCCAGCAGCCCGGAAACAGGGAACACCTGGGAGCTGTTTTTT. It is translated as CASSPETGNTWELFF. The chain recombines TRBV5-1 with TRBJ2-2; maybe TRBD1 (6 bases). Germline V gene data show CDR1 as SGHRS and CDR2 as YFSETQ. The CDR3 is 15 amino acids. The whole variable domain, filled in from reference TRBV5-1 and TRBJ2-2, reads KAGVTQTPRYLIKTRGQQVTLSCSPISGHRSVSWYQQTPGQGLQFLFEYFSETQRNKGNFPGRFSGRQFSNSRSEMNVSTLELGDSALYLCASSPETGNTWELFFGEGSRLTVL.